The next 20 T cell receptor beta chains were all read from a single sample in a study of cytotoxic CD8 clonotypes in ibrutinib-treated CLL. The protocol was immunoSEQ multiplex PCR, while the TCRdb copy is restricted to in-frame clones and leaves out a portion. This table has some 130,000 clones, about 75% appearing once. This sample comprised PBMCs, obtained after 24 months of ibrutinib treatment. The origin of the receptors is a human donor with chronic lymphocytic leukemia.

This chain joins TRBV27 and TRBJ2-7, with D possibly being TRBD1 or TRBD2 (7 bases each). The CDR3 loop spans 12 amino acids. CDR1 and CDR2 from the germline V gene are MNHEY and SMNVEV (reference sequence). The V end lost 6 bases, the J end lost 7 bases, and 13 bases lay between the germline ends. The CDR3 DNA reads as TGTGCCAGCAGCTACCAGGGGGGGGAGCAGTACTTC. This encodes CASSYQGGEQYF.

This clone was picked up a small number of times. V and J are TRBV27 and TRBJ1-1; D uncertain. CDR1 and CDR2 from the germline V gene are MNHEY and SMNVEV (reference sequence). V lost 6 bases and J lost 6, with 11 bases in between. This CDR3 is 12 amino acids long. The CDR3 loop is CASSDPGAEAFF. The DNA of the CDR3 is TGTGCCAGCAGCGACCCCGGGGCTGAAGCTTTCTTT.

The chain links TRBV6-5 to TRBJ2-7, with D perhaps assigned TRBD1 or TRBD2 (6 bases each). The germline gives CDR1 MNHEY, CDR2 SVGAGI. V was pared by 9 bases and J by 4 bases, with 16 bases between. This CDR3 contains 13 residues. In DNA form, the CDR3 reads TGTGCCAGAGAGGGCGGGACAAGGTACGAGCAGTACTTC. It codes for CAREGGTRYEQYF.

This clone was counted once. The genes are TRBV7-2 and TRBJ2-7; D may match TRBD1 or TRBD2 (7 bases each). V lost 3 bases, J lost 1 base, and 13 bases lay in between. Per germline, CDR1 SGHTA and CDR2 FQGNSA. The CDR3 covers 15 residues. In nucleotides, the CDR3 is TGTGCCAGCAGCTTTGTCCAGGGGGGGTCCTACGAGCAGTACTTC. It is translated as CASSFVQGGSYEQYF.

The chain joins TRBV19 to TRBJ1-5, with D possibly matching TRBD1 (5 bases). Germline CDR1 reads LNHDA; CDR2 reads SQIVND (reference sequence). This CDR3 is 11 amino acids long. V lost 3 bases to trimming and J lost 15 bases, with 12 bases between them. CDR3 coding DNA: TGTGCCAGTAGTATTGGGCAGGGAGTGCATTTT. This codes for CASSIGQGVHF.

This clone was recorded only once. The rearrangement uses TRBV7-2 and TRBJ2-1, with D possibly being TRBD1 (5 bases). The CDR3 contains 14 residues. Germline V lookup: CDR1 SGHTA, CDR2 FQGNSA. The V and J ends lost 1 base and 6 bases respectively, with 10 bases between them. CDR3 sequence: CASSLGNQGNEQFF. The CDR3 DNA follows: TGTGCCAGCAGCTTAGGGAATCAGGGCAATGAGCAGTTCTTC.

Notes on this clone: Being one base from a much bigger clone, this may be a read error. The chain couples TRBV5-1 to TRBJ2-2, with TRBD2 identical over 12 bases. V lost 0 bases to trimming and J lost 6 bases; unmatched junction nucleotides: 3. The V gene's germline CDR1 is SGHRS and CDR2 YFSETQ. The CDR3 has 16 residues. The CDR3 DNA follows: TGCGCCAGCAGCTTGGGCCTAGCGGGAGGGGCCGGGGAGCTGTTTTTT. Residues: CASSLGLAGGAGELFF.

The genes are TRBV7-8 and TRBJ2-2; perhaps TRBD2 as D (5 bases). The CDR3 is made up of 14 amino acids. Looked up from germline, CDR1 is SGHVS and CDR2 is FQNEAQ. V lost 1 base and J 4 bases, leaving 7 bases between the germline ends. CDR3 residues: CASSLVASTGELFF. The DNA of the CDR3 is TGTGCCAGCAGCTTAGTAGCGAGCACCGGGGAGCTGTTTTTT.

The chain combines TRBV9 with TRBJ2-1; 9 bases align to TRBD2. The CDR3 has 19 residues. Looked up from germline, CDR1 is SGDLS and CDR2 is YYNGEE. The V and J ends lost 4 bases and 6 bases, in that order; junction bases with no gene match: 20. DNA for the CDR3: TGTGCCAGCAGCAGAGGGAGAGGAGAAGCGGGGGGCCCCTCCAATGAGCAGTTCTTC. This codes for CASSRGRGEAGGPSNEQFF.

The chain has TRBV11-3 and TRBJ2-1, with 7 bases fitting TRBD1. J was trimmed by 10 bases and V by 5 bases; bases with no gene match: 5. Germline loops: CDR1 SGHNT, CDR2 YENEEA. The CDR3 extends over 12 amino acids. The CDR3 DNA follows: TGTGCCAGCAGCCGAGGGGGCCGGGAGCAGTTCTTC. It codes for CASSRGGREQFF.

The table lists this clone with a count of one. The chain joins TRBV9 to TRBJ1-1, with 7 bases lining up with TRBD1. Germline V lookup: CDR1 SGDLS, CDR2 YYNGEE. Trimming at V came to 0 bases and at J to 1 base, leaving 3 bases not matched to a gene. The CDR3 covers 15 residues. CDR3 nucleotide sequence: TGTGCCAGCAGCGTAGGACAGGGCGGGAACACTGAAGCTTTCTTT. It encodes CASSVGQGGNTEAFF.

The V call is TRBV28, the J call TRBJ2-7; 10 bases agree with TRBD1. The length of the CDR3 is 14 residues. Germline V CDR1 and CDR2: MDHEN, SYDVKM. V lost 6 bases to trimming and J lost 5 bases; unmatched junction nucleotides: 7. As DNA, the CDR3 is TGTGCCAGCAGAACGACAGGGGGCAGCCACGAGCAGTACTTC. Its protein product is CASRTTGGSHEQYF.

The chain has TRBV6-6 and TRBJ1-3; tentative D call: TRBD1 (5 bases). Deletions cut 0 bases from V and 4 bases from J, with 13 bases between. Germline CDR1 MNHNY, CDR2 SVGAGI (reference sequence). CDR3 length: 16 residues. CDR3 sequence: CASSYSSDMRGNTIYF. The CDR3 DNA follows: TGTGCCAGCAGTTACTCGTCGGACATGCGAGGAAACACCATATATTTT.

This clone has only a few counts. The chain has TRBV11-3 and TRBJ2-1; 12 nucleotides agree with TRBD2. The CDR3 totals 16 residues. From germline, CDR1 is SGHNT and CDR2 YENEEA. Trimming took 1 base from V and 9 from J; bases not matched to a gene: 7. DNA of the CDR3: TGTGCCAGCAGCTTAGCCCTAGCGGGAGGGTTGGGTGAGCAGTTCTTC. It translates to CASSLALAGGLGEQFF.

This chain connects TRBV18 to TRBJ1-5; 8 bases align to TRBD1. The junction had 5 bases not matched to a gene; V was cut back by 0 bases and J by 4 bases. This CDR3 region has 16 residues. The germline V gene has CDR1 KGHSH and CDR2 LQKENI. In DNA form, the CDR3 reads TGTGCCAGCTCACCACCCGGGACAGGCGGGAATCAGCCCCAGCATTTT. This translates into CASSPPGTGGNQPQHF.

The gene calls are TRBV14 and TRBJ2-7; D is possibly TRBD1 or TRBD2 (5 bases each). The germline V gene encodes CDR1 SGHDN and CDR2 FVKESK. Trimming cost V 5 bases and J 6 bases, with 20 bases left between them. This CDR3 has 15 amino acids. CDR3 in DNA: TGTGCCAGCAGCAAGCTAGTGGGGGTAGGTGGCGAGCAGTACTTC. The encoded protein is CASSKLVGVGGEQYF.

This clone was counted only a few times. The gene calls are TRBV7-9 and TRBJ2-3; 10 positions agree with TRBD2. Germline V gives CDR1 SEHNR, CDR2 FQNEAQ (reference sequence). V lost 5 bases to trimming and J lost 2 bases; unmatched junction nucleotides: 4. This CDR3 is built from 15 residues. The CDR3 loop reads CASSPGLADTDTQYF. CDR3 DNA sequence: TGTGCCAGCAGCCCCGGACTAGCGGACACAGATACGCAGTATTTT.

The chain combines TRBV5-1 with TRBJ1-4; a possible D gene is TRBD1 (5 bases). This CDR3 is built from 14 residues. CDR1 and CDR2 from the germline V gene are SGHRS and YFSETQ. Trimming left V 5 bases short and J 8 bases short, with 16 bases between. Here the CDR3 reads CASSPVARGEKLFF. The CDR3 coding sequence is TGCGCCAGCAGTCCTGTAGCCCGGGGGGAAAAACTGTTTTTT.

There are a few counts of this clone. The chain has TRBV7-2 and TRBJ2-3, with 8 bases lining up with TRBD2. The CDR3 has 18 residues. Germline V CDR1 and CDR2: SGHTA, FQGNSA. With V trimmed by 2 bases and J by 0 bases, 10 bases remained unmatched. The CDR3 bases are TGTGCCAGCAGCTTACGGGCCAGTAGCGGGGCTAGCACAGATACGCAGTATTTT. Its translation is CASSLRASSGASTDTQYF.

The chain couples TRBV7-8 to TRBJ2-7, with TRBD2 matching over 7 bases. The germline V gene has CDR1 SGHVS and CDR2 FQNEAQ. This CDR3 is built from 13 residues. Trimming cost V 7 bases and J 2 bases; bases outside gene matches: 5. The CDR3 DNA is TGTGCCAGCAACCCCGCGGGGGCCTACGAGCAGTACTTC. Translation gives CASNPAGAYEQYF.